The rows below give T cell receptor beta chains drawn from one sample of a study of blood T cell repertoires in COVID-19. The data were produced by immunoSEQ multiplex PCR, yet TCRdb's version contains in-frame clones alone and is incomplete. The top ten hold about 8.6% of the sample, which has about 270,000 clones, about 89% seen once. The specimen was peripheral blood. The receptors were sampled from a man aged 35 to 55 with active or convalescent COVID-19. Both conserved end residues are part of each CDR3. The D gene is left open where the match is weak. Not every row has a clone size; where given, it reads once, few, many or a size class.

>TRBD1|TRBJ1-4|TRBV3-1/TRBV3-2|NA
TGTGCCAGCAGCCAACGCGGACAGGGAGGAGAAAAACTGTTTTTT
CASSQRGQGGEKLFF
>NA|TRBJ2-5|TRBV2|NA
TGTGCCAGCAGTTATCGGCGGGTCCCCCTGGGGGAGACCCAGTACTTC
CASSYRRVPLGETQYF
>NA|TRBJ2-1|TRBV5-1|few
TGCGCCAGCAGCTTGGTATCTAGCAGGTCCTACAATGAGCAGTTCTTC
CASSLVSSRSYNEQFF
>NA|TRBJ2-2|TRBV30|NA
TGTGCCTGGAGTTCCACCGGGACCGGGGAGCTGTTTTTT
CAWSSTGTGELFF
>TRBD2|TRBJ2-1|TRBV27|NA
TGTGCCACCTCGGGGACTAGCGGTTACAATGAGCAGTTCTTC
CATSGTSGYNEQFF
>NA|TRBJ2-2|TRBV10-3|once
TGTGCCATCAGTGCCCCGAGGGGGGGCGACACCGGGGAGCTGTTTTTT
CAISAPRGGDTGELFF
>TRBD1|TRBJ1-1|TRBV5-6|NA
TGTGCCAGCAGCTTGGAGGGACAGGGGTTGAACACTGAAGCTTTCTTT
CASSLEGQGLNTEAFF
>NA|TRBJ1-2|TRBV5-6|NA
TGTGCCAGCAGCTTGGGGCAGGAGGACTATGGCTACACCTTC
CASSLGQEDYGYTF
>TRBD1|TRBJ1-6|TRBV27|NA
TGTGCCAGCAGTTTAGCAGGGGGTTCACCCCTCCACTTT
CASSLAGGSPLHF
>NA|TRBJ2-1|TRBV7-9|NA
TGTGCCAGCAGCTTAGTTAGGCAGGGCCCCAATAATGAGCAGTTCTTC
CASSLVRQGPNNEQFF
>NA|TRBJ1-1|TRBV20-1|NA
TGCAGTGGTACTGACCAGGGGCGCTTGACTGAAGCTTTCTTT
CSGTDQGRLTEAFF
>NA|TRBJ2-3|TRBV9|NA
TGTGCCAGCAGCGTAGCTAGTGAGGTGCACACAGATACGCAGTATTTT
CASSVASEVHTDTQYF
>NA|TRBJ1-1|TRBV10-1|once
TGCGCCAGCAGTGAGTCGAATATGGGGGGGCCTGAAGCTTTCTTT
CASSESNMGGPEAFF
>NA|TRBJ2-5|TRBV6-5|NA
TGTGCCAGCAGTCACACACTAGGGCGAGAGACCCAGTACTTC
CASSHTLGRETQYF
>TRBD1|TRBJ2-1|TRBV5-6|few
TGTGCCAGCAGCCCTAGACAGGGGTATGAGCAGTTCTTC
CASSPRQGYEQFF
>NA|TRBJ2-7|TRBV9|NA
TGTGCCAGCAGCGTAGGTGGCAGTACCTACGAGCAGTACTTC
CASSVGGSTYEQYF
>NA|TRBJ2-1|TRBV28|NA
TGTGCCAGCAGTTCTCCGGACAGCAATGAGCAGTTCTTC
CASSSPDSNEQFF
>NA|TRBJ1-2|TRBV27|NA
TGTGCCAGCAGTTTAATGGCAGGGGTTAACTATGGCTACACCTTC
CASSLMAGVNYGYTF
>TRBD1|TRBJ1-1|TRBV5-6|NA
TGTGCCAGCAGCGGGTTACAGGGGACGGGCACTGAAGCTTTCTTT
CASSGLQGTGTEAFF
>NA|TRBJ1-2|TRBV7-3|NA
TGTGCCAGCAGTGGAGCAGACAGCTATGGCTACACCTTC
CASSGADSYGYTF
>TRBD2|TRBJ2-1|TRBV27|NA
TGTGCCAGCAGACCCCCTCCAAAGAGCGGGAGGAACTACAATGAGCAGTTCTTC
CASRPPPKSGRNYNEQFF
>TRBD1|TRBJ2-1|TRBV5-1|few
TGCGCCAGCAGCTTGGCCCCCGGGACAGGGTATGAGAATGAGCAGTTCTTC
CASSLAPGTGYENEQFF
>TRBD2|TRBJ2-7|TRBV9|NA
TGTGCCAGCAGCCCCCACGGACTAGATCACTACGAGCAGTACTTC
CASSPHGLDHYEQYF
>TRBD1|TRBJ1-1|TRBV19|NA
TGTGCCAGTAGTACCTTGACAGGGTTGAACACTGAAGCTTTCTTT
CASSTLTGLNTEAFF
>NA|TRBJ1-3|TRBV12-3/TRBV12-4|NA
TGTGCCAGCAGGGTCTACTCTGGAAACACCATATATTTT
CASRVYSGNTIYF
>TRBD2|TRBJ2-1|TRBV19|NA
TGTGCCAGTAGTAACAGCGGGAGAAGCTATGAGCAGTTCTTC
CASSNSGRSYEQFF
>TRBD1|TRBJ1-5|TRBV5-6|NA
TGTGCCAGCAGCGCCAGACACAGGGGACGCAATCAGCCCCAGCATTTT
CASSARHRGRNQPQHF
>TRBD2|TRBJ2-1|TRBV5-1|NA
TGCGCCAGCAGCTTGTTCGGGACTAGCGACAACAATGAGCAGTTCTTC
CASSLFGTSDNNEQFF
>NA|TRBJ2-7|TRBV3-1/TRBV3-2|NA
TGTGCCAGCAGCCATTCTTTCTCCTACGAGCAGTACTTC
CASSHSFSYEQYF
>TRBD1|TRBJ1-3|TRBV11-2|NA
TGTGCCAGCAAGAGGGGGCGAATAGGAAACTCTGGAAACACCATATATTTT
CASKRGRIGNSGNTIYF
>TRBD1|TRBJ2-1|TRBV5-1|NA
TGCGCCAGCACACCCGGACAGGGTAGCTCCTACAATGAGCAGTTCTTC
CASTPGQGSSYNEQFF
>TRBD2|TRBJ2-1|TRBV5-1|NA
TGCGCCAGCAGCGGTACCGGGACTAGCGGGGGGGCAAGTGAGCAGTTCTTC
CASSGTGTSGGASEQFF
>NA|TRBJ1-1|TRBV18|NA
TGTGCCAGCTCACCACTTTCAGGGGAGAACACTGAAGCTTTCTTT
CASSPLSGENTEAFF
>TRBD1|TRBJ1-1|TRBV2|few
TGTGCCAGCACGGGGACAGGGGTGTTCCCTGAAGCTTTCTTT
CASTGTGVFPEAFF
>NA|TRBJ1-1|TRBV28|NA
TGTGCCAGCAGTTGGGGGGGGACTGAAGCTTTCTTT
CASSWGGTEAFF
>TRBD1|TRBJ1-2|TRBV5-5|NA
TGTGCCAGCAGTCCCCTCGGGACAGAATATGGCTACACCTTC
CASSPLGTEYGYTF
>NA|TRBJ2-1|TRBV12-3/TRBV12-4|NA
TGTGCCAGCAACCTGGGGGCCAATGAGCAGTTCTTC
CASNLGANEQFF
>NA|TRBJ1-2|TRBV27|NA
TGTGCCAGCAGTTTTAGGCAGGGCTTCTATGGCTACACCTTC
CASSFRQGFYGYTF
>TRBD1|TRBJ2-1|TRBV2|NA
TGTGCCAGCAGTCTTACAGGGGCCAGCGAGCAGTTCTTC
CASSLTGASEQFF
>NA|TRBJ2-2|TRBV7-3|NA
TGTGCCAGCAAAAGCAGGGACACCGGGGAGCTGTTTTTT
CASKSRDTGELFF
>NA|TRBJ2-3|TRBV18|NA
TGTGCCAGCTCACCAGGGAGACTAGGTATCACAGATACGCAGTATTTT
CASSPGRLGITDTQYF
>NA|TRBJ2-7|TRBV11-2|NA
TGTGCCAGCAACCTAGGGAGCTCCTACGAGCAGTACTTC
CASNLGSSYEQYF
>TRBD1|TRBJ2-7|TRBV7-9|NA
TGTGCCAGCAGCTTAGTAAGGGGGACCGGGACAGGGAACTACGAGCAGTACTTC
CASSLVRGTGTGNYEQYF
>NA|TRBJ2-1|TRBV6-5|NA
TGTGCCAGCAGCCCCACTGGAGCAGTGGTCAATGAGCAGTTCTTC
CASSPTGAVVNEQFF
>NA|TRBJ2-1|TRBV5-4|NA
TGTGCCAGCAGCTTGTCGGCGGGTCCCTTCAATGAGCAGTTCTTC
CASSLSAGPFNEQFF
>TRBD2|TRBJ2-1|TRBV7-8|NA
TGTGCCAGCAGCTCTCTAGCGGGAGTGGGTGAGCAGTTCTTC
CASSSLAGVGEQFF
>TRBD1|TRBJ2-5|TRBV7-6|once
TGTGCCAGCAGCCCGCGGACAGGGGTTAAGAGAGAGACCCAGTACTTC
CASSPRTGVKRETQYF
>TRBD2|TRBJ2-3|TRBV9|NA
TGTGCCAGCAGCGTCTCGTGGTTGGGCGGGGGGGCAGAAGATACGCAGTATTTT
CASSVSWLGGGAEDTQYF
>NA|TRBJ1-5|TRBV3-1/TRBV3-2|few
TGTGCCAGCAGCCAAGATCAGGGCAGTAGCAATCAGCCCCAGCATTTT
CASSQDQGSSNQPQHF
>NA|TRBJ2-4|TRBV3-1/TRBV3-2|NA
TGTGCCAGCAGCCAAGACTCCGACTGGGAGAACATTCAGTACTTC
CASSQDSDWENIQYF
>NA|TRBJ2-7|TRBV2|few
TGTGCCAGCACCCCAGGAATACACTACGAGCAGTACTTC
CASTPGIHYEQYF
>TRBD1|TRBJ1-3|TRBV13|NA
TGTGCCAGCAGCGGACAGGGGCAAGTGGGGTCTGGAAACACCATATATTTT
CASSGQGQVGSGNTIYF
>NA|TRBJ1-2|TRBV7-8|NA
TGTGCCAGCAGCTTAGGACAGAGCTATGGCTACACCTTC
CASSLGQSYGYTF
>TRBD1|TRBJ2-3|TRBV5-1|NA
TGCGCCAGCAGCCCAACAGGACAGGGTCTAGCAGATACGCAGTATTTT
CASSPTGQGLADTQYF
>TRBD2|TRBJ2-3|TRBV30|NA
TGTGCCTGGACCAGCGGGAGGTTGGATACGCAGTATTTT
CAWTSGRLDTQYF
>TRBD1|TRBJ2-3|TRBV6-5|NA
TGTGCCAGCTTAAGGGACAGGGGCGCAGATACGCAGTATTTT
CASLRDRGADTQYF
>NA|TRBJ1-2|TRBV28|NA
TGTGCCAGCAGCCTTGGGCCCCAAAAAAGCTTCGACTATGGCTACACCTTC
CASSLGPQKSFDYGYTF